Listed below are T cell receptor beta chains from one sample, sequenced in a study of T cell repertoires in cytomegalovirus infection. Antigen specificity for these receptors is unknown. TCRdb reprocessed the reads via MiXCR and lists one record per CDR3 protein. The sample has some 270,000 distinct CDR3 sequences; roughly 21% are singletons. The source was cultured PBMCs, collected from culture after CMV antigen stimulation. The receptor set was obtained from a human donor in good health (CMV status not recorded). Some clones in this sample may be carry-over from other donors' samples. Each CDR3 is given with its conserved first and last residue. A D gene is named only where the DNA matches it firmly. Clone size is shown for a subset of rows, as once, few, many or a class of expanded clone.

TRBJ2-3	TRBD1	TRBV7-6	many	TGTGCCAGCAGCTTGGGGACAGGGATGGATACGCAGTATTTT	CASSLGTGMDTQYF
TRBJ2-1	NA	TRBV27	NA	TGTGCCAGCACCTACAATGAGCAGTTCTTC	CASTYNEQFF
TRBJ1-5	NA	TRBV7-2	many	TGTGCCAGCAGCCCCCTGATGGGATCGGGTCAGCCCCAGCATTTT	CASSPLMGSGQPQHF
TRBJ1-1	NA	TRBV7-9	many	TGTGCCAGCGAACCAGAGGGGCAAGAACGAAGAAATACTGAAGCTTTCTTT	CASEPEGQERRNTEAFF
TRBJ2-5	TRBD2	TRBV7-2	few	TGTGCCAGCAGCCCCGGGGGGGAAGAGACCCAGTACTTC	CASSPGGEETQYF
TRBJ2-5	NA	TRBV18	few	TGTGCCAGCTCAAGGGCCGTGTTTCAAGAGACCCAGTACTTC	CASSRAVFQETQYF
TRBJ2-6	NA	TRBV9	NA	TGTGCCAGCAGCACCAGGGGGGCAGGGGCCAACGTCCTGACTTTC	CASSTRGAGANVLTF
TRBJ2-7	NA	TRBV4-2	NA	TGTGCCAGCAGCCAAGCCCCCCGGGGACCAGAGGTATCCTACGAGCAGTACTTC	CASSQAPRGPEVSYEQYF
TRBJ1-1	NA	TRBV12-3/TRBV12-4	NA	TGTGCCAGCACCATCAGTGGGACTGAAGCTTTCTTT	CASTISGTEAFF
TRBJ2-1	NA	TRBV7-9	many	TGTGCCAGCAGCCGTATTGGGGGCCCCTCCTACAATGAGCAGTTCTTC	CASSRIGGPSYNEQFF
TRBJ1-5	NA	TRBV4-3	NA	TGCGCCAGCAGCCAAGAAGAGGGAAGGGATCAGCCCCAGCATTTT	CASSQEEGRDQPQHF
TRBJ2-3	TRBD2	TRBV19	few	TGTGCCAGTAGTAAGTCCGGGAGGAAGGTCGGCACAGATACGCAGTATTTT	CASSKSGRKVGTDTQYF
TRBJ2-5	TRBD2	TRBV7-8	NA	TGTGCCAGCAGCTTAGGGGGACTAGCGGGAGGACCATGGGAGTACTTC	CASSLGGLAGGPWEYF
TRBJ2-3	NA	TRBV7-2	NA	TGTGCCAGCAGCTTGTGGTACACAGATACGCAGTATTTT	CASSLWYTDTQYF
TRBJ2-3	NA	TRBV11-2	many	TGTGCCAGCAGCTTAGACTACGGAACAGATACGCAGTATTTT	CASSLDYGTDTQYF
TRBJ2-5	TRBD2	TRBV7-2	few	TGTGCCAGCAGCTTTGGGCGGGAGGGAGGCCAGTACTTC	CASSFGREGGQYF
TRBJ1-2	TRBD1	TRBV20-1	few	TGCAGTGCTAGGGAGGGGGCCTATGGCTACACCTTC	CSAREGAYGYTF
TRBJ2-1	TRBD2	TRBV2	few	TGTGCCAGCAGTGCCCTAGCGGGAGGGCCGATTGAGCAGTTCTTC	CASSALAGGPIEQFF
TRBJ1-5	NA	TRBV7-2	many	TGTGCCAGCAGCCTAGCCGGGTTGCAGCCCCAGCATTTT	CASSLAGLQPQHF
TRBJ2-5	TRBD2	TRBV6-6	NA	TGTGCCAGCACCTACGGGAGCGGGATGGGAGAGACCCAGTACTTC	CASTYGSGMGETQYF
TRBJ1-2	NA	TRBV25-1	NA	TGTGCCAGCAGTGAGATCCCAGGTGATGGCTACACCTTC	CASSEIPGDGYTF
TRBJ2-3	NA	TRBV7-2	many	TGTGCCAGCAGCGGAGCGGGTCGCACAGATACGCAGTATTTT	CASSGAGRTDTQYF
TRBJ1-5	NA	TRBV20-1	NA	TGCAGTGCTAGTTTAACGGGACAAGGAACTCAGCCCCAGCATTTT	CSASLTGQGTQPQHF
TRBJ2-1	TRBD2	TRBV12-3/TRBV12-4	NA	TGTGCCAGCAGTTTATCGGGGGGAACTGAGCAGTTCTTC	CASSLSGGTEQFF
TRBJ1-1	TRBD1	TRBV25-1	NA	TGTGCCAGCAGGGAGAGGGACAGGATAAACACTGAAGCTTTCTTT	CASRERDRINTEAFF
TRBJ1-1	NA	TRBV12-3/TRBV12-4	many	TGTGCCAGCAGTTTAGAATCAAAGTGGGCTGAAGCTTTCTTT	CASSLESKWAEAFF
TRBJ2-7	NA	TRBV5-1	NA	TGCGCCAGCAGCTCAACGCTCTCGTACGAGCAGTACTTC	CASSSTLSYEQYF
TRBJ2-1	NA	TRBV7-3	NA	TGTGCCAGCCAGGGGGGGGTTTACAATGAGCAGTTCTTC	CASQGGVYNEQFF
TRBJ1-1	TRBD1	TRBV19	few	TGTGCCAGTAGCACAGGGGCCCCATTGCGGAACACTGAAGCTTTCTTT	CASSTGAPLRNTEAFF
TRBJ2-3	NA	TRBV7-2	few	TGTGCCAGCAGCTTCCGACAGTTCACAGATACGCAGTATTTT	CASSFRQFTDTQYF
TRBJ2-1	NA	TRBV7-2	NA	TGTGCCAGCAGCTTAGAGGCTAGTAGCTGGAATGAGCAGTTCTTC	CASSLEASSWNEQFF
TRBJ2-1	TRBD2	TRBV6-1	NA	TGTGCCAGCAGTGAAGCGCGAGTCGGGGAGGTTAAGCCCGGGACTAGCCAGTTCTTC	CASSEARVGEVKPGTSQFF
TRBJ2-3	NA	TRBV4-1	NA	TGCGCCAGCAGCCATTCGGTGGATACGCAGTATTTT	CASSHSVDTQYF
TRBJ2-1	TRBD2	TRBV7-2	many	TGTGCCAGCAGCGCTTCTGGGGGAGGGTGGTGGGATGAGCAGTTCTTC	CASSASGGGWWDEQFF
TRBJ1-2	NA	TRBV29-1	NA	TGCAGCGTTGGAACCGCTTCTATGGGCTACACCTTC	CSVGTASMGYTF
TRBJ2-7	TRBD1	TRBV6-1	NA	TGTGCCAGCAGGGCCGGGACAGGGGCCCGAACCGCCTCCTACGAGCAGTACTTC	CASRAGTGARTASYEQYF
TRBJ2-1	TRBD2	TRBV7-8	NA	TGTGCCAGCAGCGCTAGCGGGGTAATATACAATGAGCAGTTCTTC	CASSASGVIYNEQFF
TRBJ2-3	TRBD2	TRBV5-1	few	TGCGCCAGCAGCATACCGACTAGCGTACTAGGCACAGATACGCAGTATTTT	CASSIPTSVLGTDTQYF
TRBJ2-1	NA	TRBV19	NA	TGTGCCAGTAGTTCCGACAGGAGCTCCTACAATGAGCAGTTCTTC	CASSSDRSSYNEQFF
TRBJ1-2	NA	TRBV12-3/TRBV12-4	few	TGTGCCAGCAGTTCAGGGTCTCCCTTGAATGGCTACACCTTC	CASSSGSPLNGYTF
TRBJ1-4	NA	TRBV28	NA	TGTGCCAGCAGCGGGGGGGGGGCAGGATCGAATGAAAAACTGTTTTTT	CASSGGGAGSNEKLFF
TRBJ1-3	NA	TRBV6-1	many	TGTGCCAGCAGTGAACTTGGGACGACCGGAAACACCATATATTTT	CASSELGTTGNTIYF
TRBJ2-1	NA	TRBV12-3/TRBV12-4	many	TGTGCCAGCAGTTTCTTCCAGGCCCGAACCTACAATGAGCAGTTCTTC	CASSFFQARTYNEQFF
TRBJ2-3	NA	TRBV9	NA	TGTGCCAGCAGCACATCATTAGATACGCAGTATTTT	CASSTSLDTQYF
TRBJ2-1	NA	TRBV11-2	NA	TGTGCCAGCAGCTTAGGTCCTAGCTCCGGGCAGTTCTTC	CASSLGPSSGQFF
TRBJ2-1	NA	TRBV7-2	few	TGTGCCAGCAGCTGGAGGGTTGGTGAGCAGTTCTTC	CASSWRVGEQFF
TRBJ2-5	NA	TRBV28	many	TGTGCCAGCAGTTTTGCAGAGACCCAGTACTTC	CASSFAETQYF
TRBJ1-6	NA	TRBV12-3/TRBV12-4	NA	TGTGCCAGCAGTTGGGCAGGGTCGAATTCACCCCTCCACTTT	CASSWAGSNSPLHF
TRBJ1-6	NA	TRBV27	many	TGTGCCAGCAGTTTAGCCAGCAATTCACCCCTCCACTTT	CASSLASNSPLHF
TRBJ2-2	TRBD2	TRBV5-4	NA	TGTGCCAGCAGCTCTAAAACTAGCGGGATAACTCACGGGGAGCTGTTTTTT	CASSSKTSGITHGELFF
TRBJ2-3	TRBD2	TRBV12-3/TRBV12-4	many	TGTGCCAGCAGTTTAAATCTCCTTGGCGGGAGGCAAGATACGCAGTATTTT	CASSLNLLGGRQDTQYF